This T cell receptor beta chain is from a study of blood T cell dynamics during melanoma immunotherapy. Study-wide context: First-line therapy was either pembrolizumab or nivolumab with ipilimumab for metastatic melanoma.

Every bulk PBMC sample received the same 350 ng of DNA. Profiling relied on immunoSEQ multiplex PCR, and the TCRdb table lists in-frame clones only, not all of them. This sample carries under 7,500 clones, 88% of them seen once, and the ten largest clones take approximately 1.9%. Details on this clone: Its specificity is unknown.

Study-wide findings and caveats: At W3, later disease-control patients showed bifurcated PBMC repertoire changes, unlike progressors.

Germline CDR1 is SEHNR and CDR2 is FQNEAQ (reference sequence). This CDR3 has 15 residues. The V end lost 7 bases, the J end lost 3 bases, and 13 bases lay between the germline ends. Time point given: pre-treatment baseline. Sampling occurred pretreatment (T0) and at week 3 (W3), after cycle one of checkpoint blockade. This material consisted of blood, taken from a patient treated with checkpoint blockade. The chain recombines TRBV7-9 with TRBJ1-6, with a weak D call TRBD1 (5 bases). The origin of this receptor is a human donor with melanoma. CDR3 DNA sequence: TGTGCCAGCACTGAAGGGACCAACTATAATTCACCCCTCCACTTT. This encodes CASTEGTNYNSPLHF.